These 21 T cell receptor beta chains share one sample of origin, sequenced in a study of shared clonotypes between healthy human individuals. This table comes from immunoSEQ multiplex PCR, and its TCRdb copy is limited to in-frame clones, with some not included. This table holds about 490,000 clones, 79% found once. Specimen: PBMCs. The source is a woman aged 40 to 50 in good health. Some clones in this sample may be carry-over from other donors' samples.

This clone was seen only a few times. This sequence joins TRBV5-6 and TRBJ2-7; no clear D gene. Per germline, CDR1 SGHDT and CDR2 YYEEEE. V dropped 3 bases and J dropped 0 bases, with 4 bases sitting between them. The CDR3 totals 12 residues. CDR3 DNA: TGTGCCAGCAGCTATAACTCCTACGAGCAGTACTTC. Protein sequence: CASSYNSYEQYF.

This clone was observed at least ten times. V gene TRBV7-8 combines with J gene TRBJ1-1, with TRBD1 as a possible D gene (5 bases). V was clipped by 3 bases and J by 5 bases, with 25 bases between them. This CDR3 comprises 18 residues. The V gene's germline CDR1 is SGHVS and CDR2 FQNEAQ. DNA of the CDR3: TGTGCCAGCAGCTTTGTTTCGTCCCGGCGGGGGGGTTTTACTGAAGCTTTCTTT. It codes for CASSFVSSRRGGFTEAFF.

In the case of this clone: Its ends do not fully match the called genes, so a read error is possible. V usage is TRBV28 and J usage is TRBJ2-7; tentatively, D is TRBD2 (6 bases). Germline V gene lookup returns CDR1 MDHEN and CDR2 SYDVKM. This CDR3 has 13 amino acids. DNA for the CDR3: TGTGCCAGTAGAGGGGAGGCCTCCTACAAGCAGTACTTC. As protein: CASRGEASYKQYF.

The genes are TRBV4-2 and TRBJ1-2, with 10 bases identical to TRBD1. Germline V lookup: CDR1 LGHNA, CDR2 YNFKEQ. V lost 4 bases, J lost 0 bases, and 11 bases stayed unmatched. The CDR3 has 18 residues. CDR3 bases: TGTGCCAGCAGCCTAAGAGAGACAGGGGGCTCCGCTAACTATGGCTACACCTTC. This sequence encodes CASSLRETGGSANYGYTF.

The rearrangement uses TRBV29-1 and TRBJ1-5; D unresolved. V lost 4 bases and J 4 bases, leaving 8 bases between the germline ends. Germline assignment: CDR1 SQVTM and CDR2 ANQGSEA. The CDR3 is 12 amino acids. Written as DNA, the CDR3 is TGCAGCGTTGGGGGAATTAATCAGCCCCAGCATTTT. This translates into CSVGGINQPQHF. The full variable domain, rest sourced from reference TRBV29-1 and TRBJ1-5, is SAVISQKPSRDICQRGTSLTIQCQVDSQVTMMFWYRQQPGQSLTLIATANQGSEATYESGFVIDKFPISRPNLTFSTLTVSNMSPEDSSIYLCSVGGINQPQHFGDGTRLSIL.

This chain links TRBV18 with TRBJ1-2, with 8 bases aligning to TRBD1. After removal of 2 bases from V and 0 bases from J, the junction contained 5 bases not matched to a gene. Germline CDR1 KGHSH, CDR2 LQKENI. The CDR3 is 16 residues long. CDR3 DNA: TGTGCCAGCTCACCAAACCACAGGGGGTCTAACTATGGCTACACCTTC. Translated: CASSPNHRGSNYGYTF.

This chain joins TRBV12-5 and TRBJ2-3; D remains ambiguous. Trimming took off 1 base at V and 1 base at J, with 3 bases between the two ends. The CDR3 runs 13 residues. Germline V gene sequence: CDR1 LGHNT, CDR2 FRNRAP. The CDR3 reads CASGLEGTDTQYF. In DNA, the CDR3 is TGTGCTAGTGGTTTGGAGGGCACAGATACGCAGTATTTT.

This clone was observed once. This chain connects TRBV11-2 to TRBJ2-7; 7 nucleotides match TRBD1. J lost 2 bases, V lost 4 bases, and 8 bases had no gene match. Germline V gives CDR1 SGHAT, CDR2 FQNNGV. CDR3 size: 15 residues. The CDR3 is CASSWSGTDPYEQYF. In DNA, the CDR3 is TGTGCCAGCAGCTGGTCCGGGACAGACCCCTACGAGCAGTACTTC.

The V gene is TRBV28, the J gene TRBJ2-1; D may be TRBD1 or TRBD2 (5 bases each). The CDR3 consists of 16 residues. The germline gives CDR1 MDHEN, CDR2 SYDVKM. V lost 11 bases and J 1 base, leaving 21 bases between the germline ends. DNA of the CDR3: TGTGCCGACAGTTACCCTCACGGAGGTTCCTACAATGAGCAGTTCTTC. It translates to CADSYPHGGSYNEQFF.

The J gene is TRBJ2-7, the V gene TRBV28; D is unclear. This CDR3 contains 13 residues. Trimming stripped 8 bases from V and 1 base from J, with 12 bases between. Germline CDR1 and CDR2: MDHEN and SYDVKM. In DNA form, the CDR3 reads TGTGCCAGCTTTGGTGGCTATTCCTACGAGCAGTACTTC. This codes for CASFGGYSYEQYF. Full variable domain (rest looked up from reference TRBV28 and TRBJ2-7): DVKVTQSSRYLVKRTGEKVFLECVQDMDHENMFWYRQDPGLGLRLIYFSYDVKMKEKGDIPEGYSVSREKKERFSLILESASTNQTSMYLCASFGGYSYEQYFGPGTRLTVT.

V is TRBV5-4 and J is TRBJ2-1; D is undetermined. V shed 4 bases and J shed 8 bases, with 10 bases lying between them. This CDR3 contains 12 residues. Germline V gene sequence: CDR1 SGHNT, CDR2 YYREEE (reference sequence). CDR3 amino acids: CASSVVGYEQFF. In DNA, the CDR3 is TGTGCCAGCAGCGTGGTCGGTTATGAGCAGTTCTTC.

The table lists this clone with a few counts. The CDR3 region is CASSLPREDTQYF. Here the CDR3 DNA reads TGTGCCAGCAGCTTGCCTCGAGAGGATACGCAGTATTTT. This chain links TRBV7-8 with TRBJ2-3, with unresolved D. This CDR3 region has 13 residues. Germline CDR1 and CDR2: SGHVS and FQNEAQ. V dropped 3 bases and J dropped 6 bases, with 10 bases sitting between them.

V usage is TRBV7-2 and J usage is TRBJ2-7; 11 nucleotides match TRBD2. The germline V gene encodes CDR1 SGHTA and CDR2 FQGNSA. Germline trimming cut 5 bases from V and 3 bases from J; bases unmatched to any gene: 15. CDR3 length: 18 amino acids. DNA for the CDR3: TGTGCCAGCAGCGAAATGACTAGCGGGGACGTTATATTCTACGAGCAGTACTTC. Its protein product is CASSEMTSGDVIFYEQYF.

As concerns this clone: The junction departs from the called germline gene at one end, perhaps through a read error. The chain combines TRBV27 with TRBJ2-3, with D possibly TRBD1 on 5 matching bases. The CDR3 has 15 amino acids. Germline CDR1 reads MNHEY; CDR2 reads SMNVEV (reference sequence). The chain's CDR3 is CASSLSKGSTETQYF. CDR3 nucleotides: TGTGCCAGCAGTTTATCGAAAGGTTCGACAGAGACGCAGTATTTT.

This clone was seen only a few times. The sample contains more than one DNA sequence encoding this CDR3. The chain couples TRBV7-9 to TRBJ1-3; no reliable D call. CDR1 and CDR2 from the germline V gene are SEHNR and FQNEAQ (reference sequence). The CDR3 is 11 residues long. Trimming shortened V by 5 bases and J by 2 bases, and 1 base separated the two germline ends. The CDR3 DNA reads TGTGCCAGCAGCACTGGAAACACCATATATTTT. As protein: CASSTGNTIYF.

J is TRBJ2-2 and V is TRBV6-5; 8 bases are a match to TRBD1. From germline, CDR1 is MNHEY and CDR2 SVGAGI. CDR3 size: 15 residues. The junction had 5 bases not matched to a gene; V was cut back by 6 bases and J by 2 bases. CDR3 coding DNA: TGTGCCAGCAGATGGACAGGGACTAACACCGGGGAGCTGTTTTTT. It specifies CASRWTGTNTGELFF.

The chain joins TRBV11-1 to TRBJ2-3; D remains ambiguous. The CDR3 contains 17 residues. Trimming took 0 bases from V and 0 from J, leaving 13 bases between them. Germline CDR1 SGHAT, CDR2 FQDESV (reference sequence). The CDR3 nucleotides read TGTGCCAGCAGCTTAGCGCTAGTAGCAGCTAGCACAGATACGCAGTATTTT. It yields the protein CASSLALVAASTDTQYF.

This chain connects TRBV9 to TRBJ2-1; a weak D match, TRBD2 (5 bases). The CDR3 has 16 amino acids. Germline CDR1 reads SGDLS; CDR2 reads YYNGEE. V was cut by 4 bases and J by 4 bases, with 18 bases left in between. The DNA of the CDR3 is TGTGCCAGCAGCAAACGGGGAGTAGTTTCGTACAATGAGCAGTTCTTC. This gives the protein CASSKRGVVSYNEQFF. The full variable domain, rest sourced from reference TRBV9 and TRBJ2-1, is DSGVTQTPKHLITATGQRVTLRCSPRSGDLSVYWYQQSLDQGLQFLIQYYNGEERAKGNILERFSAQQFPDLHSELNLSSLELGDSALYFCASSKRGVVSYNEQFFGPGTRLTVL.

This clone has only one observation. This chain links TRBV27 with TRBJ2-7; TRBD1 aligns across 9 bases. CDR3 size: 16 residues. V lost 6 bases, J lost 5 bases, and 14 bases stayed unmatched. CDR1 is MNHEY and CDR2 is SMNVEV in the germline V gene (reference sequence). CDR3 in amino acids: CASRGLQGALWNEQYF. CDR3 sequence (DNA): TGTGCCAGCAGAGGCCTACAGGGGGCGCTTTGGAACGAGCAGTACTTC.

The chain links TRBV15 to TRBJ1-4; possible D gene TRBD1, 5 bases. CDR1 and CDR2 (germline): LNHNV, YYDKDF (reference sequence). The CDR3 consists of 13 residues. Trimming stripped 2 bases from V and 8 bases from J, with 9 bases between. The CDR3 sequence is CATSRRDPEKLFF. The CDR3 nucleotides are TGTGCCACCAGCAGACGGGACCCCGAAAAACTGTTTTTT.

The chain links TRBV27 to TRBJ1-4; a possible D gene is TRBD1 (5 bases). The germline V gene has CDR1 MNHEY and CDR2 SMNVEV (reference sequence). The germline V and J ends were trimmed by 5 bases and 6 bases, with 16 bases remaining between them. This CDR3 spans 15 amino acids. The CDR3: CASSGSGPGYEKLFF. The CDR3 DNA reads TGTGCCAGCAGTGGGTCGGGGCCAGGCTATGAAAAACTGTTTTTT.